This TCR beta chain emerged from a study of CXCR3-negative and CXCR3-positive naive CD8 T cells. Points on this clonotype: As yet, its antigen is unknown.

Findings of the study overall: CXCR3-positive naive cells carried more hydrophobic TRB CDR3s than CXCR3-negative ones.

Libraries were UMI-labeled 5' RACE TRB cDNA. TCRdb re-called the 5' RACE reads, yielding one record per CDR3 amino acid sequence without DNA. This listing includes 100,000 to 150,000 distinct CDR3 sequences. Germline assignment: CDR1 SGHVS and CDR2 FNYEAQ. This CDR3 is built from 15 residues. The TCR comes from a human donor in good health. Some clones in this sample may be carry-over from other donors' samples. Sample: naive CXCR3+ CD8+ T cells from blood. Subset denoted: CD45RO-CCR7+CD27+CD95- naive CD8+ T cells expressing CXCR3 (TNR3+). The rearrangement links TRBV7-6 to TRBJ1-6; TCRdb's assignment of TRBD1 cannot be checked, as there is no DNA. The CDR3 region is CASRKDSLYNSPLHF. The whole variable domain, filled in from reference TRBV7-6 and TRBJ1-6, reads GAGVSQSPRYKVTKRGQDVALRCDPISGHVSLYWYRQALGQGPEFLTYFNYEAQQDKSGLPNDRFSAERPEGSISTLTIQRTEQRDSAMYRCASRKDSLYNSPLHFGNGTRLTVT.